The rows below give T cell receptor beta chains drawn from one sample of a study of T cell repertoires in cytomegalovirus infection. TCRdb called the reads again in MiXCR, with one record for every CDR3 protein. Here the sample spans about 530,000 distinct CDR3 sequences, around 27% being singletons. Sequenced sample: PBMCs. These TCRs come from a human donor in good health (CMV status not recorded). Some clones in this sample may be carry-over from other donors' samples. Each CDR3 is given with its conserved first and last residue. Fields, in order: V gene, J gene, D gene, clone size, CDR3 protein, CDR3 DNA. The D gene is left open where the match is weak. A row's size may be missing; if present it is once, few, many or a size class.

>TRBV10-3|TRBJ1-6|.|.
CAISRGPPAASPLHF
TGTGCCATCAGTAGGGGACCGCCAGCCGCATCACCCCTCCACTTT
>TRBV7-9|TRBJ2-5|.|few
CASSRLAGKRKSQYF
TGTGCCAGCAGCCGACTCGCGGGGAAAAGGAAGTCCCAGTACTTC
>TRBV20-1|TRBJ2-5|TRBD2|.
CSPDPRRERETQYF
TGCAGTCCAGACCCGCGGCGGGAGAGGGAGACCCAGTACTTC
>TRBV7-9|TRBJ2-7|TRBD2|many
CASSFGGGWTGEQYF
TGTGCCAGCAGCTTTGGGGGGGGATGGACGGGGGAGCAGTACTTC
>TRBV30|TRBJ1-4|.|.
CAWSVREGEKLFF
TGTGCCTGGAGTGTAAGGGAAGGTGAAAAACTGTTTTTT
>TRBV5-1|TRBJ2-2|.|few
CASSLDRQANTGELFF
TGCGCCAGCAGCTTGGACAGGCAGGCGAACACCGGGGAGCTGTTTTTT
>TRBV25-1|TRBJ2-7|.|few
CASSVGGVSYEQYF
TGTGCCAGCAGTGTTGGAGGGGTCTCCTACGAGCAGTACTTC
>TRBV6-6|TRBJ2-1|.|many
CASSRTENEQFF
TGTGCCAGCAGTCGGACAGAGAATGAGCAGTTCTTC
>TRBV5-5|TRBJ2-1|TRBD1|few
CASSRGQGPGEQFF
TGTGCCAGCAGCCGCGGACAGGGGCCAGGGGAGCAGTTCTTC
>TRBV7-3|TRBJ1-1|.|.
CASSLFPGPNTEAFF
TGTGCCAGCAGCTTATTCCCAGGGCCGAACACTGAAGCTTTCTTT
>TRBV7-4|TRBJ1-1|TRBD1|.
CASSSTGGETEAFF
TGTGCCAGCAGCTCGACAGGGGGTGAAACTGAAGCTTTCTTT
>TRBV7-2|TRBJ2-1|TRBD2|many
CASSPPGLALFF
TGTGCCAGCAGTCCCCCGGGACTAGCGCTGTTCTTC
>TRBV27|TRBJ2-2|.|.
CASSFLPLGAGKGELFF
TGTGCCAGCAGTTTCCTCCCCCTAGGGGCGGGGAAAGGGGAGCTGTTTTTT
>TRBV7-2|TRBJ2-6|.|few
CASSLVTVRPPGANVLTF
TGTGCCAGCAGCTTAGTTACAGTTCGGCCTCCTGGGGCCAACGTCCTGACTTTC
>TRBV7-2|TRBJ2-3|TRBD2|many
CASSLGLAGPDTQYF
TGTGCCAGCAGCTTGGGACTAGCGGGACCAGATACGCAGTATTTT
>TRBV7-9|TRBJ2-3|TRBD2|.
CASSLGIGVSGSRTDTQYF
TGTGCCAGCAGCTTAGGAATCGGGGTCAGCGGGAGTCGTACAGATACGCAGTATTTT
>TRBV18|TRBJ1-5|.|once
CASSEWQGREPQHF
TGTGCCAGCTCCGAATGGCAGGGCCGAGAGCCCCAGCATTTT
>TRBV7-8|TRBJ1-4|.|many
CASSRTRFNEKLFF
TGTGCCAGCAGTCGGACTAGGTTTAATGAAAAACTGTTTTTT
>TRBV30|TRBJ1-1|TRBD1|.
CAWTTGEGTEAFF
TGTGCCTGGACGACAGGGGAAGGGACTGAAGCTTTCTTT
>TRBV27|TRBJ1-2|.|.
CASSVREGYGYTF
TGTGCCAGCAGCGTCCGGGAGGGTTATGGCTACACCTTC
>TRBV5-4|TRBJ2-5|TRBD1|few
CASSPPPQGAKETQYF
TGTGCCAGCAGCCCCCCCCCCCAGGGGGCGAAAGAGACCCAGTACTTC
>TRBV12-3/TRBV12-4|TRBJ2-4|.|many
CASSVVGLAKNIQYF
TGTGCCAGCAGTGTCGTGGGGCTAGCCAAAAACATTCAGTACTTC
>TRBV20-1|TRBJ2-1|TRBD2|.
CSPVRAGRPFNEQFF
TGCAGCCCGGTCCGAGCGGGACGACCCTTCAATGAGCAGTTCTTC
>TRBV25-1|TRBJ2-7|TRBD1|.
CASSESTGPYEQYF
TGTGCCAGCAGCGAGTCGACAGGGCCCTACGAGCAGTACTTC
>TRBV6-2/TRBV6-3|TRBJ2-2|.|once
CASSWILDTGELFF
TGTGCCAGCAGTTGGATACTAGACACCGGGGAGCTGTTTTTT
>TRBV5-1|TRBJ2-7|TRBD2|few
CASSLGLAGGGTYEQYF
TGCGCCAGCAGCTTGGGACTAGCGGGAGGAGGTACCTACGAGCAGTACTTC
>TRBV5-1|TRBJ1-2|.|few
CASSLDRPESGGYTF
TGCGCCAGCAGCTTGGATAGGCCCGAGAGTGGTGGCTACACCTTC
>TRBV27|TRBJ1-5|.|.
CASSRNGANQPQHF
TGTGCCAGCAGCAGGAACGGAGCAAATCAGCCCCAGCATTTT
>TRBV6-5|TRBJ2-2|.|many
CASSYSNVQNTGELFF
TGTGCCAGCAGTTACTCGAACGTACAGAACACCGGGGAGCTGTTTTTT
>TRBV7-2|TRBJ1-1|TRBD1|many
CASSRDRENTEAFF
TGTGCCAGCAGCAGGGACAGAGAAAACACTGAAGCTTTCTTT
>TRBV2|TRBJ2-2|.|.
CASSDRGSYTGELFF
TGTGCCAGCAGTGATCGTGGGAGTTACACCGGGGAGCTGTTTTTT
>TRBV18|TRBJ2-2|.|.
CASSRRDARGTGELFF
TGTGCCAGCTCACGTCGGGACGCAAGAGGCACCGGGGAGCTGTTTTTT
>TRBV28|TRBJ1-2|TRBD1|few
CASRPTGTGVYGYTF
TGTGCCAGCAGACCAACCGGGACAGGGGTATATGGCTACACCTTC
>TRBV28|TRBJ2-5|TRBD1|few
CASRPTGGRQETQYF
TGTGCCAGCAGGCCGACAGGGGGCCGGCAAGAGACCCAGTACTTC
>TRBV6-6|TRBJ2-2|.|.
CASRGGPTGELFF
TGTGCCAGCAGGGGGGGGCCCACCGGGGAGCTGTTTTTT
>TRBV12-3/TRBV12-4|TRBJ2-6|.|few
CASSLSADRSHSGANVLTF
TGTGCCAGCAGTTTGTCCGCGGACAGATCTCACTCTGGGGCCAACGTCCTGACTTTC
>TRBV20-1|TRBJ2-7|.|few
CSANPGAVTFYKSSYEQYF
TGCAGTGCCAACCCTGGGGCCGTTACATTCTATAAGAGCTCCTACGAGCAGTACTTC
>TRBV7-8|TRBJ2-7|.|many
CASSSDFISYEQYF
TGTGCCAGCAGCTCGGACTTTATTTCCTACGAGCAGTACTTC
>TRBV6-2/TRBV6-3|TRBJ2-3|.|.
CAIGYRRADTQYF
TGTGCCATTGGATACCGCCGTGCAGATACGCAGTATTTT
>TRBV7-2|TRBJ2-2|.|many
CASPAAANTGELFF
TGTGCCAGCCCGGCGGCGGCAAACACCGGGGAGCTGTTTTTT
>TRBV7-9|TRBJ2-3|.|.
CASSSRQETDTQYF
TGTGCCAGCAGCTCCCGGCAGGAGACAGATACGCAGTATTTT
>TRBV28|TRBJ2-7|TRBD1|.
CASSTTGTGSYEQYF
TGTGCCAGCAGCACCACCGGGACAGGGTCATACGAGCAGTACTTC
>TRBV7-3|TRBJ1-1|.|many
CASSSDQGGEAFF
TGTGCCAGCAGCTCCGACCAGGGAGGTGAAGCTTTCTTT
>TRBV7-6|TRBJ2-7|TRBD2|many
CASSPLAGGGYEQYF
TGTGCCAGCAGCCCCTTGGCGGGAGGGGGCTACGAGCAGTACTTC